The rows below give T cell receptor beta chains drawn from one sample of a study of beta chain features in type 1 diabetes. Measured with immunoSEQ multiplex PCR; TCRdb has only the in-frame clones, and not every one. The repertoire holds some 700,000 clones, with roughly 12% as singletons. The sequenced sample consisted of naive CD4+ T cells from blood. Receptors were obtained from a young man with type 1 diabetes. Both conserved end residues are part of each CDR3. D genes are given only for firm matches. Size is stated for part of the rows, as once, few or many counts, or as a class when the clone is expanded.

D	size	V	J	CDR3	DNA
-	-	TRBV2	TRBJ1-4	CASRQYNEKLFF	TGTGCCAGCAGACAGTATAATGAAAAACTGTTTTTT
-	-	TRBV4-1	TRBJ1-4	CASSQEAREREKLFF	TGCGCCAGCAGCCAAGAGGCCAGGGAGAGGGAAAAACTGTTTTTT
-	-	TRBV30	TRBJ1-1	CAWSVGQLLEAFF	TGTGCCTGGAGTGTAGGTCAGTTGCTTGAAGCTTTCTTT
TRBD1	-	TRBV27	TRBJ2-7	CASSTRQGGSEQYF	TGTGCCAGCAGTACCCGACAGGGGGGGAGCGAGCAGTACTTC
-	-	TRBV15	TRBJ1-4	CATSRVTTGTNEKLFF	TGTGCCACCAGCAGAGTTACGACAGGTACTAATGAAAAACTGTTTTTT
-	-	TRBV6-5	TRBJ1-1	CASSLGGSEAFF	TGTGCCAGCAGTCTGGGGGGGTCTGAAGCTTTCTTT
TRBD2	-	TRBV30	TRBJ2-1	CASRLAGGRRQFF	TGTGCCTCCCGACTAGCGGGGGGGCGGCGGCAGTTCTTC
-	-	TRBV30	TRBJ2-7	CAWSVRGSEQYF	TGTGCCTGGAGTGTCCGGGGGAGCGAGCAGTACTTC
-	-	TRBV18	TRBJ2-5	CASSPDQETQYF	TGTGCCAGCTCCCCCGACCAAGAGACCCAGTACTTC
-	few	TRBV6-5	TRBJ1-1	CASSYSRGTEAFF	TGTGCCAGCAGTTACTCGAGGGGGACTGAAGCTTTCTTT
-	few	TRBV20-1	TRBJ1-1	CSAREWGEAFF	TGCAGTGCTAGAGAGTGGGGGGAAGCTTTCTTT
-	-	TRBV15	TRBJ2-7	CATSSFGRGGYEQYF	TGTGCCACCAGCAGTTTTGGCAGGGGCGGTTACGAGCAGTACTTC
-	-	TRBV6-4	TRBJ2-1	CASSDRSDEQFF	TGTGCCAGCAGTGACAGGAGCGATGAGCAGTTCTTC
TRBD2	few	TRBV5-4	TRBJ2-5	CASSLRLAAQETQYF	TGTGCCAGCAGCTTACGACTAGCAGCACAAGAGACCCAGTACTTC
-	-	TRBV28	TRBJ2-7	CASSQTGGPYEQYF	TGTGCCAGCAGTCAGACCGGAGGTCCCTACGAGCAGTACTTC
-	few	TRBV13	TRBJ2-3	CASSSGASSTDTQYF	TGTGCCAGCAGCTCCGGGGCCTCTAGCACAGATACGCAGTATTTT
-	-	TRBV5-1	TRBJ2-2	CASSFEGGSGELFF	TGCGCCAGCAGCTTTGAAGGGGGATCCGGGGAGCTGTTTTTT
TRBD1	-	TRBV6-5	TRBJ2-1	CASSAGQEAREQFF	TGTGCCAGCAGTGCCGGACAGGAGGCCCGGGAGCAGTTCTTC
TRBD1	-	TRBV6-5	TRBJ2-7	CASRGPGQGVYEQYF	TGTGCCAGCAGAGGACCGGGACAGGGTGTCTACGAGCAGTACTTC
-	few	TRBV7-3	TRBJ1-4	CASSLRGTNEKLFF	TGTGCCAGCAGCTTACGAGGGACTAATGAAAAACTGTTTTTT
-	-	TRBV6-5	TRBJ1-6	CASSYSDKTNSPLHF	TGTGCCAGCAGTTACTCGGACAAGACTAATTCACCCCTCCACTTT
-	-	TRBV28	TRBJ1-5	CASKGSNQPQHF	TGTGCCAGCAAGGGGAGCAATCAGCCCCAGCATTTT
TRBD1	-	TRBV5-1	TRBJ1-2	CASRPGTGIAWGGYTF	TGCGCCAGCAGACCCGGGACAGGGATAGCTTGGGGCGGCTACACCTTC
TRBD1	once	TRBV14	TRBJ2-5	CASSQDRDRDWETQYF	TGTGCCAGCAGCCAGGACCGGGACAGGGATTGGGAGACCCAGTACTTC
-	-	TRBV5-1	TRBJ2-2	CASSPLSTGPYGVGGELFF	TGCGCCAGCAGCCCGCTATCTACGGGGCCCTACGGGGTCGGCGGGGAGCTGTTTTTT
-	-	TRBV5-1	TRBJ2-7	CASSPSGTPLDEQYF	TGCGCCAGCAGCCCCTCCGGGACACCCCTCGACGAGCAGTACTTC
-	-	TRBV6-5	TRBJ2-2	CASCRGDRNTGELFF	TGTGCCAGCTGTAGGGGGGACAGGAACACCGGGGAGCTGTTTTTT
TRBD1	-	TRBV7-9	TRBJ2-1	CAGQGQSYNEQFF	TGTGCCGGCCAGGGACAGTCCTACAATGAGCAGTTCTTC
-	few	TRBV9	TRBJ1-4	CASSPLTGNEKLFF	TGTGCCAGCAGCCCCCTAACAGGGAATGAAAAACTGTTTTTT
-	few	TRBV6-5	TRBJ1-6	CASSYGGFGSPLHF	TGTGCCAGCAGTTACGGGGGCTTTGGTTCACCCCTCCACTTT
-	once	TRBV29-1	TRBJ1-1	CSVEALGTLAGTTEAFF	TGCAGCGTTGAAGCCCTGGGAACCTTGGCGGGGACCACTGAAGCTTTCTTT